The source of this T cell receptor (beta chain) is a study of T cell repertoires in cytomegalovirus infection. Study overall: Through public TCR beta signatures, both CMV infection and matching HLA type were indicated. Whole-study results and caveats: People with CMV and the relevant HLA were identified by cumulative public TCR beta family frequency. Dominant in the ex vivo response were TCR beta clonotypes restricted by HLA-C and specific for CMV.

MiXCR, run by TCRdb on the reads, gives a single entry per CDR3 protein. Of about 310,000 distinct CDR3 sequences in the sample, roughly a tenth are singletons; the top ten hold 2% to 3%. This clonotype was found a few times. Its target is unknown. In germline, CDR1 is SQVTM, CDR2 ANQGSEA. Trimming removed 5 bases at V and 6 bases at J, with 16 bases between. CDR3 length: 13 amino acids. The sample comprised PBMCs. The rearrangement links TRBV29-1 to TRBJ1-2; a weak D match, TRBD1 (5 bases). This clonotype was sampled from a human donor in good health (CMV status not recorded). Some clones in this sample may be carry-over from other donors' samples. The DNA of the CDR3 is TGCAGCGTTCTTCCTCAGGGTAGGGATGGCTACACCTTC. It yields the protein CSVLPQGRDGYTF. Full variable domain (missing parts from reference TRBV29-1 and TRBJ1-2): SAVISQKPSRDICQRGTSLTIQCQVDSQVTMMFWYRQQPGQSLTLIATANQGSEATYESGFVIDKFPISRPNLTFSTLTVSNMSPEDSSIYLCSVLPQGRDGYTFGSGTRLTVV.